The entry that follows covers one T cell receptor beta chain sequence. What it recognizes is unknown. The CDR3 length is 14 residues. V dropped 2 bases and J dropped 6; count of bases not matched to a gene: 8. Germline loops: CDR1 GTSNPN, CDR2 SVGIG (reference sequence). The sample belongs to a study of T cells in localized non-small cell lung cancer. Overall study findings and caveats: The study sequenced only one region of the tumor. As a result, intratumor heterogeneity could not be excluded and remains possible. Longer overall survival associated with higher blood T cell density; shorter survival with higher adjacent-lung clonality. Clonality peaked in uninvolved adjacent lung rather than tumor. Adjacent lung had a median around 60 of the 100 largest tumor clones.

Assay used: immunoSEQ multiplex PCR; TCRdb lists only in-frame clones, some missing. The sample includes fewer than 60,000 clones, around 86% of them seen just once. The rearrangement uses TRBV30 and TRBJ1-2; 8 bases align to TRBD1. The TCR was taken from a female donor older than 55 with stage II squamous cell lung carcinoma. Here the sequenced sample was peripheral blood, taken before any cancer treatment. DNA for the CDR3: TGTGCCTGGAGTCCAGGACAGGGTGCCGATGGCTACACCTTC. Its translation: CAWSPGQGADGYTF.